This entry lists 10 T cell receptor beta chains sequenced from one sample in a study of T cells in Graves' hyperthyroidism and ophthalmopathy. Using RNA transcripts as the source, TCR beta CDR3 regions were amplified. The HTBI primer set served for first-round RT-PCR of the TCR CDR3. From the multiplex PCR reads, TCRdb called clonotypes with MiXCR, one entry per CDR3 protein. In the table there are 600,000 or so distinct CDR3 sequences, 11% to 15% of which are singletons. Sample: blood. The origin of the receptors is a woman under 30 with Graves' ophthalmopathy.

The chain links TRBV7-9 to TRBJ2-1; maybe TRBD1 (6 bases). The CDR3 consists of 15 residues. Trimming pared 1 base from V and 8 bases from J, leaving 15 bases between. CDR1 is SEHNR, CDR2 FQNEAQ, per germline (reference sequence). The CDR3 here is CASSLVGQGLDEQFF. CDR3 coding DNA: TGTGCCAGCAGCTTAGTCGGCCAGGGGTTGGATGAGCAGTTCTTC.

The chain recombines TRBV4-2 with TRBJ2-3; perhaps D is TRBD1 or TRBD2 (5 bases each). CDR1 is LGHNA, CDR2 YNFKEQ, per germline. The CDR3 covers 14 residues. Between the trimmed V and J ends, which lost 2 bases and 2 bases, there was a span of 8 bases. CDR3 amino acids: CASSQKGPTDTQYF. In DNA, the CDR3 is TGTGCCAGCAGCCAAAAGGGACCCACAGATACGCAGTATTTT.

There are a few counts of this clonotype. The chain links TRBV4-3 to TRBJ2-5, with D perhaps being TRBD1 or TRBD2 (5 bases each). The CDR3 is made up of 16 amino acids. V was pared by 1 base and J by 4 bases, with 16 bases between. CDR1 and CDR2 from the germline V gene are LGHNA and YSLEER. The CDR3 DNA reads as TGCGCCAGCAGCCAAGGTCAGGCCACGAGGGGAGAGACCCAGTACTTC. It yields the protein CASSQGQATRGETQYF.

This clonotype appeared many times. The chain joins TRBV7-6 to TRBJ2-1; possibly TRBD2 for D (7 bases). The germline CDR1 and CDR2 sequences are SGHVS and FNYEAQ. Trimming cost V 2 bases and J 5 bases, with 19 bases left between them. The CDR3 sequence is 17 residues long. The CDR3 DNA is TGTGCCAGCAGCTTACAAAGAGGGGGGGAGAACGACAATGAGCAGTTCTTC. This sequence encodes CASSLQRGGENDNEQFF. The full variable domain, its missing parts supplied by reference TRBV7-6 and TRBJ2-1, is GAGVSQSPRYKVTKRGQDVALRCDPISGHVSLYWYRQALGQGPEFLTYFNYEAQQDKSGLPNDRFSAERPEGSISTLTIQRTEQRDSAMYRCASSLQRGGENDNEQFFGPGTRLTVL.

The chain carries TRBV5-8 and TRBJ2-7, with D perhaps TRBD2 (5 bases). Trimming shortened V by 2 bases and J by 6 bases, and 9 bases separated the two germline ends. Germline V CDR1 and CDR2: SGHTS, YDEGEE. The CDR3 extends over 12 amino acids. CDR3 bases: TGTGCCAGCAGCTTTCCGGGGTTCGAGCAGTACTTC. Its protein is CASSFPGFEQYF.

This chain's CDR3 is CASSQETDTEAFF. CDR3 nucleotides: TGCGCCAGCAGCCAGGAGACAGACACTGAAGCTTTCTTT. The V gene is TRBV4-3, the J gene TRBJ1-1; possible D gene TRBD1, 5 bases. The CDR3 is 13 residues long. V was shortened by 3 bases and J by 3 bases, with 8 bases between the two germline ends. Germline V CDR1 and CDR2: LGHNA, YSLEER.

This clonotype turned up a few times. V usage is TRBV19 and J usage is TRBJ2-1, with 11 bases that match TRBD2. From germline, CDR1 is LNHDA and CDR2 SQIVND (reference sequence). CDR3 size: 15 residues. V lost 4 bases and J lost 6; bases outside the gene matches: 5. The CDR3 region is CASSTGTSGVNEQFF. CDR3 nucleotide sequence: TGTGCCAGTAGTACCGGGACTAGCGGTGTCAATGAGCAGTTCTTC.

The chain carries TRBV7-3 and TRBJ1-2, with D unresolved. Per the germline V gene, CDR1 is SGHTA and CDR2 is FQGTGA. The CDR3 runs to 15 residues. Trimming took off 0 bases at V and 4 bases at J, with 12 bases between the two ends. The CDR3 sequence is CASSLTPDSPYGYTF. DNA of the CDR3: TGTGCCAGCAGCTTAACCCCTGACTCGCCCTATGGCTACACCTTC.

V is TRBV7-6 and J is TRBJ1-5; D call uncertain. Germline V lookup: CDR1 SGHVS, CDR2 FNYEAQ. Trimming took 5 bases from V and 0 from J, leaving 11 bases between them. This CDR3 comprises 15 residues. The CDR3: CASSPNSDSNQPQHF. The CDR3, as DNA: TGTGCCAGCAGCCCGAACTCAGATAGCAATCAGCCCCAGCATTTT.

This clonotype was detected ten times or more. DNA for the CDR3: TGTGCCAGTAGTACCCACTTCAGGGTCATGTTGAACACTGAAGCTTTCTTT. Translated, it gives CASSTHFRVMLNTEAFF. The chain uses TRBV19 and TRBJ1-1; a possible D gene is TRBD1 (5 bases). Per the germline V gene, CDR1 is LNHDA and CDR2 is SQIVND (reference sequence). CDR3 size: 17 residues. Trimming left V 4 bases short and J 0 bases short, with 18 bases between.